This T cell receptor (beta chain) stems from a study of T cell responses to AZD1222 COVID-19 vaccine. Of note for this clone: Its antigen is undetermined.

The CDR3 is 13 residues long. V lost 3 bases, J lost 2 bases, and 8 bases lay in between. Germline V gene data show CDR1 as MNHEY and CDR2 as SMNVEV (reference sequence). Overall study findings and caveats: Clonal diversity was possibly underestimated; the donors were predominantly white British and more often female. Unmutated variant regions reportedly attract nearly half of all spike-specific TCRs.

Sequencing was performed with immunoSEQ multiplex PCR; in TCRdb, only in-frame clones are kept and a portion is missing. The sample contains tens of thousands of clones, around four fifths of which appear only once. Sequences were derived from peripheral blood, sampled 28 days after the second AZD1222 dose. The receptor was isolated from an adult who received the AZD1222 COVID-19 vaccine. This chain uses TRBV27 with TRBJ2-7; D gene ambiguous. In nucleotides, the CDR3 is TGTGCCAGCAGTTTCGGGCTAGCCTACGAGCAGTACTTC. Translation gives CASSFGLAYEQYF.